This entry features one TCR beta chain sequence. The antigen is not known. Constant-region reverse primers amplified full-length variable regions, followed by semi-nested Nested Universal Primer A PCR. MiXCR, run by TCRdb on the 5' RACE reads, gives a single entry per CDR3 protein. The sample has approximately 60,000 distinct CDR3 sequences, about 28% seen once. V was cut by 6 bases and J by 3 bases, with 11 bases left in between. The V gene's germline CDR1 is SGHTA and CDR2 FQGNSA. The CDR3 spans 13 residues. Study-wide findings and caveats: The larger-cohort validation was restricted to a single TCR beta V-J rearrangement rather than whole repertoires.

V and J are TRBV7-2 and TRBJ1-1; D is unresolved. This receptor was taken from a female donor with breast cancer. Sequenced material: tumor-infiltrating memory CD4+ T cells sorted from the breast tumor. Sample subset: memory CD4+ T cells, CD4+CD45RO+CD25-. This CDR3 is CASRPNGDTEAFF. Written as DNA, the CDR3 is TGTGCCAGCAGACCTAACGGGGACACTGAAGCTTTCTTT.